The 21 T cell receptor beta chains below all came from one sample that was sequenced in a study of blood T cell repertoires in COVID-19. Sequencing used immunoSEQ multiplex PCR; TCRdb keeps in-frame clones, though not all of them. Of under 200,000 clones in the sample, approximately 92% are singletons; the top ten hold around 0.53%. The sample consisted of peripheral blood. The receptor set was obtained from a middle-aged man with acute or convalescent COVID-19.

The V and J genes are TRBV7-2 and TRBJ2-1; 10 nucleotides line up with TRBD2. Germline V gene data show CDR1 as SGHTA and CDR2 as FQGNSA. Trimming cost V 1 base and J 2 bases; bases outside gene matches: 11. This CDR3 has 19 amino acids. This CDR3 is CASSLGLAGVRSPYNEQFF. Here the CDR3 DNA reads TGTGCCAGCAGCTTAGGCCTAGCGGGAGTTCGATCCCCCTACAATGAGCAGTTCTTC.

The chain carries TRBV6-5 and TRBJ1-5; D gene uncertain. Per the germline V gene, CDR1 is MNHEY and CDR2 is SVGAGI. V lost 5 bases to trimming and J lost 2 bases, with 7 bases between them. The CDR3 consists of 13 residues. The CDR3: CASSPFGNQPQHF. The CDR3 DNA reads as TGTGCCAGCAGTCCTTTCGGCAATCAGCCCCAGCATTTT.

The J gene is TRBJ1-1, the V gene TRBV25-1; the match to TRBD1 covers 11 bases. This CDR3 is 15 amino acids long. Germline V gene data show CDR1 as MGHDK and CDR2 as SYGVNS. Trimming cost V 1 base and J 5 bases; bases outside gene matches: 3. The chain's CDR3 is CASSELGTGGTEAFF. For the CDR3, the DNA is TGTGCCAGCAGTGAATTGGGGACAGGGGGTACTGAAGCTTTCTTT.

The V gene is TRBV7-9, the J gene TRBJ2-7; TRBD1 matches at 10 bases. Losses at the gene ends were 5 bases for V and 2 bases for J; bases not matched to a gene: 6. Germline-derived CDR1 and CDR2 are SEHNR and FQNEAQ (reference sequence). The CDR3 covers 15 residues. CDR3 in DNA: TGTGCCAGCAGCCAGAGACAGGGGGCGCCCTACGAGCAGTACTTC. Residues: CASSQRQGAPYEQYF.

A single count supports this clone. V is TRBV7-8 and J is TRBJ1-4; 8 nucleotides line up with TRBD1. The CDR3 is 19 amino acids. J was trimmed by 8 bases and V by 1 base; bases with no gene match: 18. Looked up from germline, CDR1 is SGHVS and CDR2 is FQNEAQ. CDR3 loop: CASSLVKRQGKGFWEKLFF. The CDR3 DNA sequence: TGTGCCAGCAGCTTAGTAAAGAGACAGGGGAAAGGTTTTTGGGAAAAACTGTTTTTT.

J is TRBJ2-7 and V is TRBV11-2; D is possibly TRBD2 (5 bases). The CDR3 is made up of 12 amino acids. The germline gives CDR1 SGHAT, CDR2 FQNNGV. V lost 5 bases to trimming and J lost 5 bases, with 10 bases between them. CDR3 nucleotides: TGTGCCAGCAGCCGTCACGGGAACGAGCAGTACGTC. Protein product: CASSRHGNEQYV.

CDR3 bases: TGCAGCTCTGCCCAACGCGGGACAGGTACAGATACGCAGTATTTT. Residues: CSSAQRGTGTDTQYF. This chain joins TRBV29-1 and TRBJ2-3, with 8 bases that match TRBD1. CDR1 is SQVTM and CDR2 is ANQGSEA in the germline V gene. The J segment lost 3 bases and the V segment lost 8 bases, leaving 13 bases of the junction unmatched. This CDR3 spans 15 amino acids.

V and J are TRBV2 and TRBJ2-5; possibly TRBD2 for D (7 bases). Trimming removed 6 bases at V and 2 bases at J, with 10 bases between. Germline CDR1 SNHLY, CDR2 FYNNEI. CDR3 length equals 13 residues. The CDR3 DNA follows: TGTGCCAGCAGCCGGGGGGCACAAGAGACCCAGTACTTC. Translating it yields CASSRGAQETQYF.

The chain employs TRBV7-9 and TRBJ2-5; TRBD1 matches at 7 bases. The CDR3 runs to 17 residues. V dropped 8 bases and J dropped 5; count of bases not matched to a gene: 20. Germline CDR1 is SEHNR and CDR2 is FQNEAQ (reference sequence). Here the CDR3 reads CASCPPLRQGIRETQYF. CDR3 sequence (DNA): TGTGCCAGCTGCCCCCCCCTCCGACAGGGTATACGGGAGACCCAGTACTTC.

The chain carries TRBV7-9 and TRBJ2-7, with D tentatively TRBD1 (5 bases). The CDR3 has 14 residues. V was shortened by 2 bases and J by 3 bases, with 11 bases between the two germline ends. Germline CDR1 and CDR2: SEHNR and FQNEAQ (reference sequence). CDR3 region: CASSLLSQGYEQYF. CDR3 sequence (DNA): TGTGCCAGCAGCTTACTCAGCCAGGGCTACGAGCAGTACTTC. The whole variable domain, filled in from reference TRBV7-9 and TRBJ2-7, reads DTGVSQNPRHKITKRGQNVTFRCDPISEHNRLYWYRQTLGQGPEFLTYFQNEAQLEKSRLLSDRFSAERPKGSFSTLEIQRTEQGDSAMYLCASSLLSQGYEQYFGPGTRLTVT.

The chain employs TRBV5-1 and TRBJ1-1; D is unclear. The CDR3 sequence is 12 residues long. Germline CDR1 SGHRS, CDR2 YFSETQ. V was clipped by 3 bases and J by 1 base, with 4 bases between them. In DNA form, the CDR3 reads TGCGCCAGCAGCTCATCGAACACTGAAGCTTTCTTT. This sequence encodes CASSSSNTEAFF.

The chain has TRBV5-1 and TRBJ1-1, with TRBD1 as a possible D gene (5 bases). Germline loops: CDR1 SGHRS, CDR2 YFSETQ. V gave up 4 bases and J gave up 0 bases, with 13 bases separating them. This CDR3 is 15 amino acids long. The CDR3, as DNA: TGCGCCAGCAGCGGCGTGGGGGGAGTGAACACTGAAGCTTTCTTT. Residues: CASSGVGGVNTEAFF.

The rearrangement joins TRBV7-9 to TRBJ2-7; D perhaps matches TRBD2 (6 bases). Germline V CDR1 and CDR2: SEHNR, FQNEAQ (reference sequence). The V gene lost 1 base and the J gene lost 5 bases, with 15 bases spanning the gap. This CDR3 is 15 amino acids long. The DNA for the CDR3 is TGTGCCAGCAGCTTAGTACTAGTGGGAGGCAACGAGCAGTACTTC. Protein product: CASSLVLVGGNEQYF.

This chain links TRBV21-1 with TRBJ1-4; the D call of TRBD1 is as the table states it, not checked on the DNA. TRBV21-1 counts as a pseudogene. The CDR3 runs 18 residues. The CDR3 DNA is TGTGCCAGCAGCGCCCGAAAAAGCCTACAGGGGGCCGATGAAAAACTGTTTTTT. Encoded protein: CASSARKSLQGADEKLFF.

The rearrangement links TRBV5-1 to TRBJ1-2, with D possibly being TRBD1 (5 bases). Germline V gene data show CDR1 as SGHRS and CDR2 as YFSETQ. The CDR3 has 16 residues. The germline V and J ends were trimmed by 1 base and 7 bases, with 20 bases remaining between them. As DNA, the CDR3 is TGCGCCAGCAGCTTGCAAGCAGGGTCGGAATCTTCTGGCTACACCTTC. Translating it yields CASSLQAGSESSGYTF.

This chain links TRBV27 with TRBJ1-3; D possibly corresponds to TRBD1 (5 bases). Germline-derived CDR1 and CDR2 are MNHEY and SMNVEV (reference sequence). The germline V and J ends were trimmed by 5 bases and 4 bases, with 9 bases remaining between them. This CDR3 spans 13 amino acids. Here the CDR3 DNA reads TGTGCCAGCAGTCTGCGACAGGGAAACACCATATATTTT. Its translation is CASSLRQGNTIYF.

The chain carries TRBV30 and TRBJ1-2, with 7 nucleotides matching TRBD1. V was pared by 1 base and J by 0 bases, with 5 bases of the junction left unmatched. Per germline, CDR1 GTSNPN and CDR2 SVGIG (reference sequence). The CDR3 is made up of 15 amino acids. The CDR3 bases are TGTGCCTGGAGTGAGACAGGGCCAGCTAACTATGGCTACACCTTC. Its protein is CAWSETGPANYGYTF.

This clone was recorded a few times. The gene calls are TRBV6-6 and TRBJ1-2, with a tentative D call TRBD1 (6 bases). From germline, CDR1 is MNHNY and CDR2 SVGAGI (reference sequence). This CDR3 comprises 15 residues. The ends were cut back, 3 bases at V and 6 bases at J, with 17 bases in the middle. The CDR3 here is CASSYLSGTGNGYTF. The CDR3 nucleotides are TGTGCCAGCAGTTATCTCTCCGGCACAGGGAATGGCTACACCTTC.

The chain combines TRBV6-2 or TRBV6-3 with TRBJ1-1; 9 nucleotides match TRBD1. J lost 7 bases, V lost 2 bases, and 2 bases had no gene match. CDR3 length: 13 residues. CDR1 is MNHEY, CDR2 SVGEGT, per germline. The CDR3 protein is CASSYPGQGEAFF. CDR3 sequence (DNA): TGTGCCAGCAGTTACCCGGGACAGGGTGAAGCTTTCTTT.

A single count supports this clone. The rearrangement joins TRBV30 to TRBJ2-1, with D possibly matching TRBD2 (5 bases). The CDR3 covers 14 residues. V was cut by 1 base and J by 2 bases, with 9 bases left in between. CDR1 and CDR2 (germline): GTSNPN, SVGIG (reference sequence). CDR3 nucleotides: TGTGCCTGGAGTGGTTACGGGACCTACAATGAGCAGTTCTTC. This codes for CAWSGYGTYNEQFF.

This sequence joins TRBV27 and TRBJ2-3; TRBD2 aligns across 9 bases. The germline CDR1 and CDR2 sequences are MNHEY and SMNVEV (reference sequence). CDR3 length: 18 residues. V dropped 3 bases and J dropped 3; count of bases not matched to a gene: 13. CDR3 amino acids: CASSFSGGKLLGTDTQYF. CDR3 in DNA: TGTGCCAGCAGTTTCAGCGGGGGGAAACTCCTAGGAACAGATACGCAGTATTTT.